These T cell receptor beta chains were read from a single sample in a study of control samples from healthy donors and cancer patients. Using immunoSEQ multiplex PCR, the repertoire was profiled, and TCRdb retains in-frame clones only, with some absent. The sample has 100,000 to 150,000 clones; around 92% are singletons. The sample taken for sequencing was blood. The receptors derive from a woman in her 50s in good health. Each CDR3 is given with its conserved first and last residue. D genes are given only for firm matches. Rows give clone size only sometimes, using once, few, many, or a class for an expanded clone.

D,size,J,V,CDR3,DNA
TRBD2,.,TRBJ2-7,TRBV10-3,CAISREAGEQYF,TGTGCCATCAGTCGGGAGGCCGGTGAGCAGTACTTC
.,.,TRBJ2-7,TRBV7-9,CASSFVIRGEQYF,TGTGCCAGCAGCTTTGTAATAAGGGGCGAGCAGTACTTC
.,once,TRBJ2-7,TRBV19,CATSRGIAEYEQYF,TGTGCCACCTCGAGGGGGATAGCGGAGTACGAGCAGTACTTC
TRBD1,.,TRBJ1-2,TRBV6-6,CAAGAGGSYTF,TGTGCCGCAGGGGCAGGGGGCAGCTACACCTTC
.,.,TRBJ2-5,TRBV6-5,CASSYSPGSGETQYF,TGTGCCAGCAGTTACTCGCCAGGGAGCGGCGAGACCCAGTACTTC
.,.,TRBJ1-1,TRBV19,CASSISVNTEAFF,TGTGCCAGTAGTATTTCAGTGAACACTGAAGCTTTCTTT
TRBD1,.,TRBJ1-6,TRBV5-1,CASSPGQGESPLHF,TGCGCCAGCAGCCCGGGACAGGGTGAATCACCCCTCCACTTT
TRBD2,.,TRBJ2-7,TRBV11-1,CASSAINSGSGEQYF,TGTGCCAGCAGCGCCATAAATAGCGGGAGTGGAGAGCAGTACTTC
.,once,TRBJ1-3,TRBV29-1,CSVVRSSGNTIYF,TGCAGCGTTGTCCGGAGCTCTGGAAACACCATATATTTT
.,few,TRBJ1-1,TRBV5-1,CASSLKAGTPNTEAFF,TGCGCCAGCAGCTTGAAGGCCGGGACACCGAACACTGAAGCTTTCTTT
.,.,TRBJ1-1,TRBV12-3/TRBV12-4,CASSFEGTEAFF,TGTGCCAGCAGTTTTGAGGGCACTGAAGCTTTCTTT
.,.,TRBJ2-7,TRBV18,CASSPPSTYEQYF,TGTGCCAGCTCACCACCGAGTACCTACGAGCAGTACTTC
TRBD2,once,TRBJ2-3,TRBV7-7,CASSPGLAGGYDTQYF,TGTGCTAGCAGCCCGGGACTAGCGGGAGGGTACGATACGCAGTATTTT
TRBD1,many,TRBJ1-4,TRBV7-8,CASSEQVAGQTELFF,TGTGCCAGCAGCGAACAAGTGGCGGGACAGACAGAACTGTTTTTT
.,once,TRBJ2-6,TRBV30,CAWIPGANVLTF,TGTGCCTGGATCCCGGGGGCCAACGTCCTGACTTTC
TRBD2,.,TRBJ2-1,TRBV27,CASRPRLADSYNEQFF,TGTGCCAGCAGGCCTCGACTAGCGGATTCCTACAATGAGCAGTTCTTC
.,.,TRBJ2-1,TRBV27,CASRRPGPPSYNEQFF,TGTGCCAGCAGACGTCCGGGCCCCCCCTCCTACAATGAGCAGTTCTTC
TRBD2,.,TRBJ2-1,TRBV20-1,CSASLSGRAHNEQFF,TGCAGTGCCAGTTTAAGCGGGAGAGCGCACAATGAGCAGTTCTTC
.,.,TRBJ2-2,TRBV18,CASSPPGNTGELFF,TGTGCCAGCTCACCACCAGGGAACACCGGGGAGCTGTTTTTT
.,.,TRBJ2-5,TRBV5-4,CASSPPQGRGETQYF,TGTGCCAGCAGCCCACCTCAGGGAAGGGGAGAGACCCAGTACTTC
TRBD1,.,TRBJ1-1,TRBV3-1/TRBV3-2,CASSPRQGGGTEAFF,TGTGCCAGCAGCCCGAGACAGGGGGGTGGCACTGAAGCTTTCTTT
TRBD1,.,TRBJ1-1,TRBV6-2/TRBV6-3,CASSRRQGGPNTEAFF,TGTGCCAGCAGTCGACGACAGGGAGGGCCAAACACTGAAGCTTTCTTT
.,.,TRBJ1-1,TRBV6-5,CASSYSRGPWTEAFF,TGTGCCAGCAGTTACTCTCGGGGCCCCTGGACTGAAGCTTTCTTT
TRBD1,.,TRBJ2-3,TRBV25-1,CASRRQGADTQYF,TGTGCCAGCAGAAGACAGGGAGCAGATACGCAGTATTTT
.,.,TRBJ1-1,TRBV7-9,CASSLAALYTEAFF,TGTGCCAGCAGCTTAGCTGCCCTTTACACTGAAGCTTTCTTT
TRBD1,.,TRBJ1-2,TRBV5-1,CASSGTGDYGYTF,TGCGCCAGCAGCGGGACAGGGGACTATGGCTACACCTTC
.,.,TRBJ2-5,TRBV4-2,CASSQTTNDQETQYF,TGTGCCAGCAGCCAGACGACTAACGATCAAGAGACCCAGTACTTC
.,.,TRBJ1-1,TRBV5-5,CASSQQGPTGAFF,TGTGCCAGCAGTCAACAGGGACCAACGGGAGCTTTCTTT
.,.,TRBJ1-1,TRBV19,CASSPRTTGMNTEAFF,TGTGCCAGTAGTCCTCGAACCACGGGAATGAACACTGAAGCTTTCTTT
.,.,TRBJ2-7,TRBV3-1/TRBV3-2,CASSQVDYEQYF,TGTGCCAGCAGCCAAGTAGACTACGAGCAGTACTTC
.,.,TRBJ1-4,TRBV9,CASSTERGSGEKLFF,TGTGCCAGCAGCACCGAGAGGGGATCGGGAGAAAAACTGTTTTTT
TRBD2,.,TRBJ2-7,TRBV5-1,CASSLRPGSSGEQYF,TGCGCCAGCAGCCTAAGGCCAGGATCTAGCGGGGAGCAGTACTTC
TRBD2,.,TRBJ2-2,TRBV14,CASSRFTSGRVAGELFF,TGTGCCAGCAGCCGATTTACTAGCGGGAGAGTCGCCGGGGAGCTGTTTTTT
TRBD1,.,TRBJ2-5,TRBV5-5,CASSLVWDREETQYF,TGTGCCAGCAGCTTAGTCTGGGACAGGGAAGAGACCCAGTACTTC
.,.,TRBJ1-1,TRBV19,CASSVTGNTEAFF,TGTGCCAGTAGTGTGACAGGGAACACTGAAGCTTTCTTT
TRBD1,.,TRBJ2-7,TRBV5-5,CASSSGQGRTPWRGNHEQYF,TGTGCCAGCAGCTCAGGACAGGGGAGGACCCCCTGGCGGGGGAATCACGAGCAGTACTTC
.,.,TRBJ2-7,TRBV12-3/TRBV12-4,CASSGLYEQYF,TGTGCCAGCAGCGGCCTCTACGAGCAGTACTTC
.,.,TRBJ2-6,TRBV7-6,CASSLAGSGANVLTF,TGTGCCAGCAGCTTAGCAGGGTCAGGGGCCAACGTCCTGACTTTC
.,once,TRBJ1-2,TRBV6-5,CASSYFSAPPIVYTF,TGTGCCAGCAGTTACTTCTCGGCTCCTCCTATCGTCTACACCTTC
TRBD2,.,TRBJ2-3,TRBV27,CASSLSGRAGADTQYF,TGTGCCAGCAGCCTCAGCGGGAGGGCCGGGGCAGATACGCAGTATTTT
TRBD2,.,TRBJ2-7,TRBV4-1,CASSQGVGGVYEQYF,TGCGCCAGCAGCCAGGGGGTTGGGGGGGTCTACGAGCAGTACTTC
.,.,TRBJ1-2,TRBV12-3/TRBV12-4,CASSLSQGTRIF,TGTGCCAGCAGTTTATCCCAGGGGACTCGAATCTTC
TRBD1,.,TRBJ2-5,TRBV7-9,CASSLTGDKQETQYF,TGTGCCAGCAGCCTCACAGGGGACAAACAAGAGACCCAGTACTTC